The next 6 T cell receptor beta chains were all read from a single sample in a study of STAT5B mutations in CD4+ large granular lymphocyte leukemia. TCRdb keeps only in-frame clones here, not all; method: immunoSEQ multiplex PCR. The sample yields some 38,000 clones, 85% seen once. Sequenced material: CD4+ T cells from blood buffy coats. All receptors come from a human donor in good health.

This clone appeared a single time. This rearrangement joins TRBV30 to TRBJ2-5, with TRBD2 identical over 8 bases. The junction had 2 bases not matched to a gene; V was cut back by 1 base and J by 1 base. The CDR3 length is 14 residues. Germline V lookup: CDR1 GTSNPN, CDR2 SVGIG (reference sequence). CDR3 protein: CAWSALAVQETQYF. DNA of the CDR3: TGTGCCTGGAGTGCACTAGCGGTCCAAGAGACCCAGTACTTC. The full variable domain, rest sourced from reference TRBV30 and TRBJ2-5, is SQTIHQWPATLVQPVGSPLSLECTVEGTSNPNLYWYRQAAGRGLQLLFYSVGIGQISSEVPQNLSASRPQDRQFILSSKKLLLSDSGFYLCAWSALAVQETQYFGPGTRLLVL.

This rearrangement joins TRBV21-1 to TRBJ1-1. TRBV21-1 is reported as a pseudogene. CDR3 size: 15 residues. The CDR3 DNA sequence: TGTGCCAGCAGCACTCCGGGCAGCATGAACACTGAAGCTTTCTTT. Translating it yields CASSTPGSMNTEAFF.

The V and J genes are TRBV27 and TRBJ2-1, with D maybe TRBD2 (6 bases). The CDR3 length is 18 residues. Germline CDR1 reads MNHEY; CDR2 reads SMNVEV (reference sequence). V was shortened by 2 bases and J by 0 bases, with 17 bases between the two germline ends. DNA for the CDR3: TGTGCCAGCAGTTTAAAGGGGACTGGTTTTAGCTCCTACAATGAGCAGTTCTTC. Amino acids: CASSLKGTGFSSYNEQFF.

This clone was counted a single time. The chain links TRBV9 to TRBJ2-2; the D is unclear. CDR3 length: 13 residues. The V end lost 0 bases, the J end lost 6 bases, and 6 bases lay between the germline ends. CDR1 and CDR2 (germline): SGDLS, YYNGEE. Written as DNA, the CDR3 is TGTGCCAGCAGCGTAGTAGTCGCCGGGGAGCTGTTTTTT. This codes for CASSVVVAGELFF.

The chain joins TRBV2 to TRBJ1-1, with TRBD1 identical over 9 bases. Per the germline V gene, CDR1 is SNHLY and CDR2 is FYNNEI. CDR3 length: 16 amino acids. The V gene end was trimmed by 4 bases and the J gene end by 2 bases; junction bases not matched to a gene: 8. CDR3: CASSGGTGRLNTEAFF. CDR3 bases: TGTGCCAGCAGTGGGGGGACAGGGCGACTCAACACTGAAGCTTTCTTT.

This clone has more than one count but fewer than ten. CDR3 coding DNA: TGTGCCAGCTCACCTGACAGGGACGGCTACACCTTC. Translated: CASSPDRDGYTF. The J gene is TRBJ1-2, the V gene TRBV18; 7 positions agree with TRBD1. V shed 3 bases and J 8 bases; nucleotides not matched to a gene: 3. CDR1 is KGHSH and CDR2 is LQKENI in the germline V gene. The CDR3 consists of 12 residues. Full variable domain (missing parts from reference TRBV18 and TRBJ1-2): NAGVMQNPRHLVRRRGQEARLRCSPMKGHSHVYWYRQLPEEGLKFMVYLQKENIIDESGMPKERFSAEFPKEGPSILRIQQVVRGDSAAYFCASSPDRDGYTFGSGTRLTVV.